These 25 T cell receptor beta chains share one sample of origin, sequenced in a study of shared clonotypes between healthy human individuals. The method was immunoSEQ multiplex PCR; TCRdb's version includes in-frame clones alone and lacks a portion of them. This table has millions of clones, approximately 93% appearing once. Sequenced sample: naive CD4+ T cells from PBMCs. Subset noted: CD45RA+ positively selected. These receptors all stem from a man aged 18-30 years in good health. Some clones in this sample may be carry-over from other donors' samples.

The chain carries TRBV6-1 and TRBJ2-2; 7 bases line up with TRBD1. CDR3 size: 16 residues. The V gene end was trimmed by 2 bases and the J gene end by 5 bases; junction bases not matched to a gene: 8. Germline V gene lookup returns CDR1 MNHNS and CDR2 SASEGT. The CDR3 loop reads CASSEQGTAATGELFF. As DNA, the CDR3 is TGTGCCAGCAGTGAACAAGGGACAGCGGCGACCGGGGAGCTGTTTTTT.

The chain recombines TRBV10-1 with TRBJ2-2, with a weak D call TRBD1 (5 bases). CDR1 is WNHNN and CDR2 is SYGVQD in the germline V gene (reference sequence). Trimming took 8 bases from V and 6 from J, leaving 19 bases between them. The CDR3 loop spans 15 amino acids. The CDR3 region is CASPEAQGWPGELFF. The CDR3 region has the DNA TGCGCCAGCCCCGAGGCGCAGGGTTGGCCCGGGGAGCTGTTTTTT.

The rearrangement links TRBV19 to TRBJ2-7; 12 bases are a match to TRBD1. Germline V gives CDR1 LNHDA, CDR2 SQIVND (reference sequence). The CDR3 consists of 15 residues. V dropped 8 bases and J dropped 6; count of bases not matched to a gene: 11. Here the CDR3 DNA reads TGTGCCAGTCGTCTAGGGGACAGGGGGCATCTCGAGCAGTACTTC. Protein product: CASRLGDRGHLEQYF.

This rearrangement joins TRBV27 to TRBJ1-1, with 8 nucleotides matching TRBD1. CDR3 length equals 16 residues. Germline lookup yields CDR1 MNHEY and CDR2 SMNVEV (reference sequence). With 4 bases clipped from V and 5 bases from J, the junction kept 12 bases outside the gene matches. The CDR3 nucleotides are TGTGCCAGCAGTTCCCTTAGGACAGGGAAGGGAACTGAAGCTTTCTTT. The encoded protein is CASSSLRTGKGTEAFF.

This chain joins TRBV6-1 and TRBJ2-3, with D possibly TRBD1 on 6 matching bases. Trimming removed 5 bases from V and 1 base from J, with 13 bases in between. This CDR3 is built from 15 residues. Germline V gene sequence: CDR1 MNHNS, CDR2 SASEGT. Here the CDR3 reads CASSQTGHGTDTQYF. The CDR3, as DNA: TGTGCCAGCAGTCAAACAGGGCATGGCACAGATACGCAGTATTTT.

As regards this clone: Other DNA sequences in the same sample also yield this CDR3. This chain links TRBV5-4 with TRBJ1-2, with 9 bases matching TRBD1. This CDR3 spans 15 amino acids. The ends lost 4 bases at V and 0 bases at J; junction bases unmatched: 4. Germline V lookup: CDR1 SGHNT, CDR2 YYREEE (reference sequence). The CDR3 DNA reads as TGTGCCAGCAGCCTCCGGACAGGGGCTAACTATGGCTACACCTTC. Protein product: CASSLRTGANYGYTF.

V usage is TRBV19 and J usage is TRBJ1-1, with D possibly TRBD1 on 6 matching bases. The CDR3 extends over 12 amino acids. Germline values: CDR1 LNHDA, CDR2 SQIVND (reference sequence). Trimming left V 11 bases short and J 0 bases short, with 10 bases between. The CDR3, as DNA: TGTGCCCCGACAGGCTTGAACACTGAAGCTTTCTTT. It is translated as CAPTGLNTEAFF.

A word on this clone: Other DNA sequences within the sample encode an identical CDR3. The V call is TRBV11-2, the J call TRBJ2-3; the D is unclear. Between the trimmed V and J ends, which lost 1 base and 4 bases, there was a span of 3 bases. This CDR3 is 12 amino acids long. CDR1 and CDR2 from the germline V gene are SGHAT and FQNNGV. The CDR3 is CASSLVADTQYF. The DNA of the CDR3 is TGTGCCAGCAGCTTAGTCGCAGATACGCAGTATTTT.

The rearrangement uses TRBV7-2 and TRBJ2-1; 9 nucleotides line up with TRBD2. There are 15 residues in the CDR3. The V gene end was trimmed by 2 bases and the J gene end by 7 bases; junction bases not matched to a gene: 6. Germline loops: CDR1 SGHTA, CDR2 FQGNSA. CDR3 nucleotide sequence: TGTGCCAGCAGCTTATCAGGACTAGCGAGAAATGAGCAGTTCTTC. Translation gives CASSLSGLARNEQFF.

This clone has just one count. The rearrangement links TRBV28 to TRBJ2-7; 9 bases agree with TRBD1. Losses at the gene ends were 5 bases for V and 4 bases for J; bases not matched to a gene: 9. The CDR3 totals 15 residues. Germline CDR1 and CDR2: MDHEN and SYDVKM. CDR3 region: CASSTTGTGLYEQYF. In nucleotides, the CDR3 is TGTGCCAGCAGTACCACCGGGACAGGGCTGTACGAGCAGTACTTC.

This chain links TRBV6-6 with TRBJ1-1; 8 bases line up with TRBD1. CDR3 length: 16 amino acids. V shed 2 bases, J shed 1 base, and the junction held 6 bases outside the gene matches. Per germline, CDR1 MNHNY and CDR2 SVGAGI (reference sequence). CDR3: CASSYLSGQGNTEAFF. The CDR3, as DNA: TGTGCCAGCAGTTACCTAAGCGGACAGGGGAACACTGAAGCTTTCTTT.

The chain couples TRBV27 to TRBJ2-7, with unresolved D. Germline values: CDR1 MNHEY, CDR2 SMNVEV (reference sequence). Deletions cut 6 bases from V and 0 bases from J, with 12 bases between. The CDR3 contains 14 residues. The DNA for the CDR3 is TGTGCCAGCAGACCCTACGGCGGCTCCTACGAGCAGTACTTC. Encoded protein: CASRPYGGSYEQYF.

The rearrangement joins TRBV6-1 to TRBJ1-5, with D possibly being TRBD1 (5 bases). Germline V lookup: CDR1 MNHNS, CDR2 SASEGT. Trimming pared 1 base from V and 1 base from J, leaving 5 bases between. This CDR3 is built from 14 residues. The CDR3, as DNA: TGTGCCAGCAGTGAAGGGGGCAGCAATCAGCCCCAGCATTTT. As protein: CASSEGGSNQPQHF.

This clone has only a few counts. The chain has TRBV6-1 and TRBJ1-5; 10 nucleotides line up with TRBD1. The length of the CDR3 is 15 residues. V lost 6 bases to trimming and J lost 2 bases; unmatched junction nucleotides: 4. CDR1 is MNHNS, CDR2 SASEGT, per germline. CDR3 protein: CASRVGTGGNQPQHF. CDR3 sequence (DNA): TGTGCCAGCAGGGTCGGGACAGGGGGCAATCAGCCCCAGCATTTT.

The CDR3 region is CSLAGGPLHF. The DNA for the CDR3 is TGCAGCCTCGCCGGGGGGCCCCTCCACTTT. The chain is built from TRBV29-1 and TRBJ1-6; a weak D match, TRBD1 (5 bases). Germline values: CDR1 SQVTM, CDR2 ANQGSEA. The CDR3 covers 10 residues. The V and J ends lost 8 bases and 13 bases respectively, with 12 bases between them.

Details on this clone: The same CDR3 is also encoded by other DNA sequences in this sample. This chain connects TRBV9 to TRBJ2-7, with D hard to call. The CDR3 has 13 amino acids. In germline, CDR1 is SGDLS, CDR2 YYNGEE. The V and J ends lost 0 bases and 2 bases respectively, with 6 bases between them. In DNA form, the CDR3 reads TGTGCCAGCAGCGTAGGAGGACCCTACGAGCAGTACTTC. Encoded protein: CASSVGGPYEQYF.

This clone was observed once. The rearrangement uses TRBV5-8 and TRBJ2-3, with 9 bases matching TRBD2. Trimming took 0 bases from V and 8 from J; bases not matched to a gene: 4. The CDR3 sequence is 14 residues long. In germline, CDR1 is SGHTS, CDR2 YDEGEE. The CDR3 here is CASSLASGTGTQYF. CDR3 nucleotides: TGTGCCAGCAGCTTGGCTAGCGGGACGGGTACGCAGTATTTT.

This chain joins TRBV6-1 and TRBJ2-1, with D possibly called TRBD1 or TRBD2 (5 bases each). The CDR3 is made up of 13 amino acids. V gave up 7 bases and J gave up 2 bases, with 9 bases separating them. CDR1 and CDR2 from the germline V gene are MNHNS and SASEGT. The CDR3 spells CASTGTTYNEQFF. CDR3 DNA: TGTGCCAGCACGGGGACGACCTACAATGAGCAGTTCTTC.

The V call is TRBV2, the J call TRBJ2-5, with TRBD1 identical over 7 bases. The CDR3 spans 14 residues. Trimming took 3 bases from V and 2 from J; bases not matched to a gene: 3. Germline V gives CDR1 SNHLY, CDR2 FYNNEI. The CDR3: CASSEGDRQETQYF. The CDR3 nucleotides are TGTGCCAGCAGTGAGGGGGACAGACAAGAGACCCAGTACTTC.

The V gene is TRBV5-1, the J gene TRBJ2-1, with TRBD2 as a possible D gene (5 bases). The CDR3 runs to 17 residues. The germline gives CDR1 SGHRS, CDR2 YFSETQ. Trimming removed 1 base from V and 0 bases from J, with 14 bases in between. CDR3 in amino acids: CASSLWPGKNSYNEQFF. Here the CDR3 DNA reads TGCGCCAGCAGCTTGTGGCCCGGGAAGAACTCCTACAATGAGCAGTTCTTC.

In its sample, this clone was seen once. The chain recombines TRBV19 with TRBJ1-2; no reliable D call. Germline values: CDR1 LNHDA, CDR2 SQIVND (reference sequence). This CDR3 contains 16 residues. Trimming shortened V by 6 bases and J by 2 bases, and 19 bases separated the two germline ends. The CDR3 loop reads CASRAANFRGNYGYTF. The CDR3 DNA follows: TGTGCCAGTAGGGCGGCCAATTTTAGAGGAAACTATGGCTACACCTTC.

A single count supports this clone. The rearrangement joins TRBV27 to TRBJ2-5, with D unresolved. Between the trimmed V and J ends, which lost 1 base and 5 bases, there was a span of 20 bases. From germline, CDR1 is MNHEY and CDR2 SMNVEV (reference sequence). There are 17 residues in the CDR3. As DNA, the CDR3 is TGTGCCAGCAGTTTATTGGTCCCGTGGCGGAAATTGGAGACCCAGTACTTC. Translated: CASSLLVPWRKLETQYF.

The CDR3, as DNA: TGTGCCAGCAGCCAAGATCACCAATCGGGACTAGCGGGAGTGAAAGATACGCAGTATTTT. It specifies CASSQDHQSGLAGVKDTQYF. The V call is TRBV4-2, the J call TRBJ2-3; 14 bases align to TRBD2. Germline trimming cut 0 bases from V and 5 bases from J; bases unmatched to any gene: 13. In germline, CDR1 is LGHNA, CDR2 YNFKEQ. The CDR3 sequence is 20 residues long.

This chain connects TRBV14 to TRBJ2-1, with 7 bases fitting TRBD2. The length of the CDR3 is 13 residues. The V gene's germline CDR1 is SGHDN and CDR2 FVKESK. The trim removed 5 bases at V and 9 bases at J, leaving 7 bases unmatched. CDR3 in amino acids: CASSTLAGSEQFF. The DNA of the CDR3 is TGTGCCAGCAGCACATTAGCGGGTTCTGAGCAGTTCTTC.

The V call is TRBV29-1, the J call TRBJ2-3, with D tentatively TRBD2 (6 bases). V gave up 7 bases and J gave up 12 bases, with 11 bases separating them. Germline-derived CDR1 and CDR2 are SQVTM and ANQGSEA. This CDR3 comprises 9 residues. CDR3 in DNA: TGCAGCGCCGGGGGTAACCAGTATTTT. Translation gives CSAGGNQYF.